This T cell receptor (beta chain) was found in a study of T cells after yellow fever vaccination. Study at large: Preparation of fractions with low cell numbers was performed using SMART-Seq v4 Ultra Low Input.

UMIs were added to TCR cDNA along with a universal primer site when it was made by 5'RACE template switching. In TCRdb, the 5' RACE reads were re-called with MiXCR into one record per CDR3 protein. The table includes about 500,000 distinct CDR3 sequences, 17% detected once. In the case of this clonotype: The antigen remains undetermined.

Whole-study results and caveats: Post-booster reappearance was seen for most primary-vaccination clones (about 96% CD4, 85% to 90% CD8).

The sequence was collected from a man younger than 30 who received the YFV17D yellow fever vaccine. Sequenced material: PBMCs, taken 4 to 6 days after the first yellow fever vaccination.

The CDR3 sequence: CASSLSSLNTEAFF. CDR3 DNA: TGCGCCAGCAGCTTGTCCTCGCTGAACACTGAAGCTTTCTTT. This chain joins TRBV5-1 and TRBJ1-1, with no clear D. Germline CDR1 SGHRS, CDR2 YFSETQ. The V end lost 1 base, the J end lost 0 bases, and 7 bases lay between the germline ends. The CDR3 covers 14 residues.